This T cell receptor beta chain was captured in a study of cytotoxic CD8 clonotypes in ibrutinib-treated CLL. For this clone: Antigen: not known.

CDR3 length: 14 residues. V was cut by 8 bases and J by 8 bases, with 19 bases left in between. Per germline, CDR1 LNHDA and CDR2 SQIVND (reference sequence). The data were produced by immunoSEQ multiplex PCR, yet TCRdb's version contains in-frame clones alone and is incomplete. The data contain approximately 100,000 clones, 58% of them singletons. Notes on the study in general: Elevated clonality accompanied ibrutinib response, with a return toward baseline values at progression. Under treatment, the uncommon public clonotypes either contracted or remained stable.

The material sequenced was PBMCs, taken after 24 months of ibrutinib treatment. This clonotype originated in a human donor with chronic lymphocytic leukemia. The chain has TRBV19 and TRBJ1-5, with no clear D. The CDR3 DNA follows: TGTGCCAGTGCAATTTTGGGTGCCCTTGAGCCCCAGCATTTT. Translating it yields CASAILGALEPQHF.